This T cell receptor beta chain comes out of a study of long-term antiretroviral therapy in people with HIV. immunoSEQ v3.0 was run at survey level. Sequencing efforts were directed toward roughly 40,000-55,000 T-cell genomes per sample. Repertoires were generated with immunoSEQ multiplex PCR, while TCRdb's copy carries only in-frame clones and drops some. Among tens of thousands of clones listed, about nine tenths were seen once. The V and J ends lost 7 bases and 4 bases, in that order; junction bases with no gene match: 9. CDR1 SQVTM and CDR2 ANQGSEA come from the germline V gene. The CDR3 length is 13 residues.

The source material was unsorted PBMCs, sampled about 5 years before starting antiretroviral therapy. The rearrangement links TRBV29-1 to TRBJ2-7; TRBD2 matches at 8 bases. This TCR derives from a man aged 50-60 years with HIV. CDR3 DNA sequence: TGCAGCGCGGGGGGACTAGGTCAATACGAGCAGTACTTC. Translation gives CSAGGLGQYEQYF.